The 26 T cell receptor beta chains below come from one sample, sequenced in a study of T cell responses to AZD1222 COVID-19 vaccine. Sequenced by immunoSEQ multiplex PCR; TCRdb stores in-frame clones only, minus some. The repertoire has 150,000 to 190,000 clones, approximately 91% of them found once; the top ten carry 5.5% to 8%. Material: peripheral blood, obtained after recovery from COVID-19. Receptor source: an adult who had recovered from COVID-19.

The chain has TRBV11-1 and TRBJ2-1; tentative D call: TRBD2 (5 bases). The CDR3 runs to 15 residues. Germline V lookup: CDR1 SGHAT, CDR2 FQDESV (reference sequence). V lost 1 base and J 3 bases, leaving 10 bases between the germline ends. In DNA, the CDR3 is TGTGCCAGCAGCTTAGTGGAGGCTAACTACAATGAGCAGTTCTTC. Its protein product is CASSLVEANYNEQFF.

The chain combines TRBV6-2 or TRBV6-3 with TRBJ2-3; TRBD1 matches at 7 bases. The V gene's germline CDR1 is MNHEY and CDR2 SVGEGT. V dropped 4 bases and J dropped 2; count of bases not matched to a gene: 9. This CDR3 is built from 16 residues. The CDR3 region has the DNA TGTGCCAGCAGTTCACCCCGGGACAGCAACACAGATACGCAGTATTTT. This sequence encodes CASSSPRDSNTDTQYF.

Only one count was recorded for this clone. The chain joins TRBV12-5 to TRBJ1-2; 7 bases are a match to TRBD1. From germline, CDR1 is LGHNT and CDR2 FRNRAP. The ends lost 8 bases at V and 0 bases at J; junction bases unmatched: 9. CDR3 length equals 15 residues. The CDR3 protein is CASTPGTAPNYGYTF. The DNA of the CDR3 is TGTGCTAGTACACCCGGGACAGCTCCTAACTATGGCTACACCTTC.

The chain couples TRBV7-2 to TRBJ2-1; D remains ambiguous. Per germline, CDR1 SGHTA and CDR2 FQGNSA. The CDR3 spans 11 residues. V was shortened by 5 bases and J by 12 bases, with 11 bases between the two germline ends. CDR3 residues: CASSPLSTQFF. The CDR3 DNA follows: TGTGCCAGCAGCCCACTCTCTACGCAGTTCTTC. Looking up the rest from reference TRBV7-2 and TRBJ2-1 gives the full variable domain: GAGVSQSPSNKVTEKGKDVELRCDPISGHTALYWYRQSLGQGLEFLIYFQGNSAPDKSGLPSDRFSAERTGGSVSTLTIQRTQQEDSAVYLCASSPLSTQFFGPGTRLTVL.

This clone was recorded once. The chain carries TRBV9 and TRBJ2-2; 7 nucleotides match TRBD2. J gave up 7 bases and V 3 bases, and 0 bases lay outside the gene matches. The CDR3 spans 12 residues. The germline V gene encodes CDR1 SGDLS and CDR2 YYNGEE. CDR3 amino acids: CASSASGGELFF. The CDR3 DNA sequence: TGTGCCAGCAGCGCTAGCGGCGGGGAGCTGTTTTTT.

This chain uses TRBV10-3 with TRBJ1-5, with 7 bases matching TRBD1. This CDR3 contains 15 residues. Germline trimming cut 6 bases from V and 7 bases from J; bases unmatched to any gene: 12. The germline gives CDR1 ENHRY, CDR2 SYGVKD. This CDR3 reads CAISGTADTQQPQHF. CDR3 nucleotide sequence: TGTGCCATCAGCGGGACAGCGGATACCCAACAGCCCCAGCATTTT.

The chain has TRBV19 and TRBJ1-5; no firm D call. Germline CDR1 LNHDA, CDR2 SQIVND (reference sequence). The V end was cut by 5 bases, the J end by 4 bases, with 15 bases between. This CDR3 has 15 amino acids. CDR3 sequence reads: CASSYAGSSNQPQHF. CDR3 DNA sequence: TGTGCCAGTAGTTACGCCGGGAGCTCAAATCAGCCCCAGCATTTT.

This clone came up once. The chain couples TRBV28 to TRBJ2-7; D uncertain. The V and J ends lost 7 bases and 3 bases respectively, with 16 bases between them. Germline CDR1 MDHEN, CDR2 SYDVKM. The CDR3 consists of 14 residues. The CDR3 DNA reads as TGTGCCAGCACCACCCCGTGGGGTTTCTACGAGCAGTACTTC. Its translation is CASTTPWGFYEQYF.

The rearrangement links TRBV25-1 to TRBJ2-7, with D tentatively TRBD2 (6 bases). Per germline, CDR1 MGHDK and CDR2 SYGVNS. The V end was cut by 1 base, the J end by 4 bases, with 11 bases between. The CDR3 is made up of 14 amino acids. CDR3 bases: TGTGCCAGCAGTGAATCGGGGAGCGGGTACGAGCAGTACTTC. Amino acids: CASSESGSGYEQYF.

The chain couples TRBV7-8 to TRBJ1-1; D not certain. The V gene's germline CDR1 is SGHVS and CDR2 FQNEAQ. V was cut by 0 bases and J by 1 base, with 6 bases left in between. The CDR3 is made up of 14 amino acids. DNA for the CDR3: TGTGCCAGCAGCTTAGCTGACGGGAACACTGAAGCTTTCTTT. It translates to CASSLADGNTEAFF.

The chain combines TRBV11-2 with TRBJ2-7; D is ambiguous. CDR3 length: 14 residues. The ends were cut back, 4 bases at V and 3 bases at J, with 13 bases in the middle. The V gene's germline CDR1 is SGHAT and CDR2 FQNNGV. The CDR3 bases are TGTGCCAGCAGCTCATACGGTCCAAACTACGAGCAGTACTTC. As protein: CASSSYGPNYEQYF.

This chain joins TRBV11-2 and TRBJ2-1; 11 nucleotides align to TRBD2. After removal of 5 bases from V and 0 bases from J, the junction contained 9 bases not matched to a gene. This CDR3 is built from 18 residues. The V gene's germline CDR1 is SGHAT and CDR2 FQNNGV. The CDR3 protein is CASSQTSGEKGSYNEQFF. The CDR3 DNA reads as TGTGCCAGCAGCCAGACTAGCGGGGAAAAGGGCTCCTACAATGAGCAGTTCTTC.

The table lists this clone with a few counts. The chain has TRBV27 and TRBJ2-7, with D perhaps assigned TRBD1 or TRBD2 (5 bases each). This CDR3 has 12 amino acids. V was pared by 10 bases and J by 6 bases, with 16 bases between. The germline V gene encodes CDR1 MNHEY and CDR2 SMNVEV (reference sequence). In DNA, the CDR3 is TGTGCCACGCGGCTAGCAAGGGGCGAGCAGTACTTC. Translating gives CATRLARGEQYF.

V gene TRBV19 combines with J gene TRBJ1-4, with a weak D call TRBD1 (5 bases). The V gene lost 4 bases and the J gene lost 0 bases, with 18 bases spanning the gap. The germline V gene encodes CDR1 LNHDA and CDR2 SQIVND (reference sequence). CDR3 length: 18 residues. CDR3 sequence reads: CASSTVRGSVATNEKLFF. CDR3 bases: TGTGCCAGTAGTACGGTGAGGGGCAGTGTTGCAACTAATGAAAAACTGTTTTTT.

The CDR3 spells CASSLSLTQETQYF. In nucleotides, the CDR3 is TGTGCCAGCAGCTTGAGTCTGACCCAAGAGACCCAGTACTTC. The V call is TRBV5-6, the J call TRBJ2-5; D ambiguous. The germline CDR1 and CDR2 sequences are SGHDT and YYEEEE. This CDR3 contains 14 residues. Trimming removed 1 base at V and 1 base at J, with 8 bases between.

The V and J genes are TRBV21-1 and TRBJ2-7; the table's D call TRBD2 went unverified against the DNA. TRBV21-1 is designated a pseudogene. The CDR3 runs 15 residues. CDR3 DNA: TGTGCCAGCAGCTCAGGTATAGATGGAGGCTACGAGCAGTACTTC. It is translated as CASSSGIDGGYEQYF.

The rearrangement links TRBV19 to TRBJ2-7; TRBD2 agrees at 12 bases. CDR1 and CDR2 (germline): LNHDA, SQIVND (reference sequence). J gave up 4 bases and V 3 bases, and 7 bases lay outside the gene matches. CDR3 length: 16 residues. The CDR3 reads CASSMALAGGVYEQYF. Written as DNA, the CDR3 is TGTGCCAGTAGTATGGCACTAGCGGGAGGAGTTTACGAGCAGTACTTC.

This chain uses TRBV18 with TRBJ1-6; possibly TRBD1 for D (5 bases). The CDR3 totals 15 residues. The V and J ends lost 3 bases and 8 bases respectively, with 14 bases between them. The germline V gene encodes CDR1 KGHSH and CDR2 LQKENI. The DNA of the CDR3 is TGTGCCAGCTCACCGTCCGGGGCCGGGGATTCACCCCTCCACTTT. Its protein product is CASSPSGAGDSPLHF.

V and J are TRBV7-2 and TRBJ1-6; tentatively, D is TRBD1 (5 bases). Looked up from germline, CDR1 is SGHTA and CDR2 is FQGNSA. CDR3 length: 16 amino acids. Trimming left V 0 bases short and J 3 bases short, with 9 bases between. This chain's CDR3 is CASSLALTDYNSPLHF. CDR3 DNA sequence: TGTGCCAGCAGCTTAGCGCTGACAGACTATAATTCACCCCTCCACTTT.

This rearrangement joins TRBV9 to TRBJ2-5, with D hard to call. In germline, CDR1 is SGDLS, CDR2 YYNGEE. This CDR3 region has 12 residues. V dropped 0 bases and J dropped 5 bases, with 5 bases sitting between them. The CDR3 is CASSVAGETQYF. In nucleotides, the CDR3 is TGTGCCAGCAGCGTAGCTGGGGAGACCCAGTACTTC.

Regarding this clone: Being one base from a much bigger clone, this may be a read error. The rearrangement joins TRBV4-2 to TRBJ1-2; the D is unclear. CDR3 length equals 13 residues. V was trimmed by 0 bases and J by 4 bases, leaving 6 bases between them. Germline V gene lookup returns CDR1 LGHNA and CDR2 YNFKEQ. CDR3 DNA sequence: TGTGCCAGCAGCCAAGATGAAAGCTATGGCTACACCTTC. This translates into CASSQDESYGYTF.

The V gene is TRBV7-9, the J gene TRBJ1-1; D is unresolved. Trimming shortened V by 6 bases and J by 8 bases, and 16 bases separated the two germline ends. CDR3 length: 13 residues. Germline CDR1 is SEHNR and CDR2 is FQNEAQ (reference sequence). The CDR3 protein is CASRGRTGTEAFF. DNA of the CDR3: TGTGCCAGCAGGGGTCGGACGGGTACGGAAGCTTTCTTT.

This chain links TRBV27 with TRBJ2-7, with 9 bases fitting TRBD2. Germline CDR1 and CDR2: MNHEY and SMNVEV (reference sequence). The CDR3 is 14 amino acids. With 5 bases clipped from V and 1 base from J, the junction kept 3 bases outside the gene matches. CDR3 in amino acids: CASSETSGSYEQYF. For the CDR3, the DNA is TGTGCCAGCAGTGAGACTAGCGGATCCTACGAGCAGTACTTC.

This chain joins TRBV9 and TRBJ1-1; TRBD1 matches 7 bases. This CDR3 has 17 amino acids. The trim removed 2 bases at V and 2 bases at J, leaving 12 bases unmatched. Germline-derived CDR1 and CDR2 are SGDLS and YYNGEE. The CDR3 DNA follows: TGTGCCAGCAGCGTGAGGGGGGACAGCGCGGGAAACACTGAAGCTTTCTTT. Residues: CASSVRGDSAGNTEAFF.

The V call is TRBV5-1, the J call TRBJ2-2; maybe TRBD2 (5 bases). The germline gives CDR1 SGHRS, CDR2 YFSETQ. The CDR3 extends over 14 amino acids. V was cut by 8 bases and J by 0 bases, with 11 bases left in between. The CDR3 DNA sequence: TGCGCCAGTAGGACTGACGCGAACACCGGGGAGCTGTTTTTT. It is translated as CASRTDANTGELFF.

The chain recombines TRBV5-5 with TRBJ1-4; TRBD1 agrees at 8 bases. V lost 0 bases, J lost 8 bases, and 6 bases stayed unmatched. The CDR3 has 15 residues. Germline lookup yields CDR1 SGHKS and CDR2 YYEKEE (reference sequence). For the CDR3, the DNA is TGTGCCAGCAGCTTGGTAGGGACAGGCCCAGAAAAACTGTTTTTT. Amino acids: CASSLVGTGPEKLFF.